The text below deals with one T cell receptor (beta chain). The sample belongs to a study of blood T cell repertoires in COVID-19. Sequencing used immunoSEQ multiplex PCR; TCRdb keeps in-frame clones, though not all of them. Of about 73,000 clones in the sample, 90% were seen once. Trimming stripped 3 bases from V and 8 bases from J, with 20 bases between. CDR1 is SGHRS, CDR2 YFSETQ, per germline. CDR3 length: 15 residues. The source of this sequence is a woman older than 75 with active or convalescent COVID-19. Input material: peripheral blood. The chain uses TRBV5-1 and TRBJ1-2; D gene unclear. CDR3 sequence: CASSYARGEIVGYTF. The CDR3 DNA sequence: TGCGCCAGCAGCTACGCCCGGGGAGAGATAGTAGGCTACACCTTC.